The present T cell receptor beta chain was sequenced within a study of post-analysis software for immune sequencing data. Study findings and constraints: Controls significantly exceeded multiple sclerosis patients in normalized Chao1 diversity. Samples from a shared batch, those prepared together, strongly co-clustered by F measure.

Comment on this clonotype: Its specificity is not known.

Built from TCR beta cDNA, the libraries had unique molecular identifiers in them. It was from approximately 0.91 to 9.4 million T cells that approximately 500,000 cDNA molecules came. TCRdb reanalysed the PCR reads using MiXCR and keeps one entry per CDR3 protein. The top ten hold approximately 30% of the sample, which has under 200,000 distinct CDR3 sequences, approximately 35% seen once. This material consisted of blood, taken after autologous hematopoietic stem cell transplantation. This receptor was identified in a girl under 18 with multiple sclerosis.

The CDR3 sequence is CASLRGFSGKLNEQYF. The CDR3 DNA reads TGCGCCAGCTTGAGGGGGTTTAGCGGGAAATTAAACGAGCAGTACTTC. V is TRBV10-2 and J is TRBJ2-7; 8 nucleotides agree with TRBD2. This CDR3 is 16 amino acids long. Germline V gene lookup returns CDR1 WSHSY and CDR2 SAAADI. Trimming at V came to 8 bases and at J to 5 bases, leaving 17 bases not matched to a gene.